This T cell receptor beta chain was captured in a study of blood T cell repertoires in COVID-19. Clones were sequenced by immunoSEQ multiplex PCR, and TCRdb holds only the in-frame ones, with some missing. The repertoire holds 150,000 to 200,000 clones, about 89% seen once, with less than 0.85% in the top ten. Germline V gene data show CDR1 as SGHTA and CDR2 as FQGTGA. The CDR3 contains 15 residues. The trim removed 0 bases at V and 3 bases at J, leaving 4 bases unmatched. Sequenced input: PBMCs or T cells enriched from blood (not recorded which). The chain links TRBV7-3 to TRBJ2-5; 7 nucleotides line up with TRBD2. This TCR came from a woman aged 18 to 35 who had recovered from COVID-19. CDR3 sequence reads: CASSLTGTTKETQYF. The CDR3 DNA is TGTGCCAGCAGCTTAACCGGGACTACGAAAGAGACCCAGTACTTC.